Presented here are 22 T cell receptor beta chains from one specimen sequenced in a study of response to subunit inactivated influenza vaccine. TCRdb reanalysed the RT-PCR reads using MiXCR and keeps one entry per CDR3 protein. Among 710,000 or so distinct CDR3 sequences listed, around 16% were seen once. The sequenced sample was PBMCs from blood, obtained 11 to 12 days after vaccination. The receptors derive from a man over 45 who received an inactivated influenza vaccine.

V and J are TRBV24-1 and TRBJ2-1, with 12 bases identical to TRBD2. CDR1 is KGHDR and CDR2 is SFDVKD in the germline V gene. V dropped 5 bases and J dropped 2; count of bases not matched to a gene: 3. CDR3 length equals 16 residues. In DNA form, the CDR3 reads TGTGCCACCAGTGGGTGGACTAGCGGGACCTACAATGAGCAGTTCTTC. Its translation is CATSGWTSGTYNEQFF.

V usage is TRBV11-2 and J usage is TRBJ2-5; 12 bases are shared with TRBD2. The CDR3 is 16 amino acids. The V gene's germline CDR1 is SGHAT and CDR2 FQNNGV. The trim removed 5 bases at V and 1 base at J, leaving 5 bases unmatched. For the CDR3, the DNA is TGTGCCAGCAGCCTCCTAGCGGGGGGGCCCCAAGAGACCCAGTACTTC. It specifies CASSLLAGGPQETQYF.

This clonotype was detected only a few times. This rearrangement joins TRBV10-3 to TRBJ2-1, with 7 bases fitting TRBD2. Germline trimming cut 6 bases from V and 9 bases from J; bases unmatched to any gene: 8. Looked up from germline, CDR1 is ENHRY and CDR2 is SYGVKD. This CDR3 comprises 13 residues. The CDR3 region is CAISLAADSEQFF. The CDR3 DNA sequence: TGTGCCATCAGCCTAGCGGCCGACAGTGAGCAGTTCTTC.

The gene calls are TRBV12-3 or TRBV12-4 and TRBJ1-1; D is unresolved. This CDR3 spans 11 amino acids. Trimming took 6 bases from V and 8 from J, leaving 10 bases between them. The CDR3 region is CASSLTLEAFF. CDR3 DNA sequence: TGTGCCAGCAGCCTAACCCTGGAAGCTTTCTTT.

This clonotype has just a few counts. The CDR3 nucleotides are TGCGCCAGCAGCCCGGACAGGGGGCCATCACCCCTCCACTTT. This sequence encodes CASSPDRGPSPLHF. This chain connects TRBV5-1 to TRBJ1-6; 11 nucleotides agree with TRBD1. The germline V gene encodes CDR1 SGHRS and CDR2 YFSETQ. This CDR3 has 14 residues. Unmatched junction bases numbered 4, after V lost 4 bases and J lost 10 bases.

This chain links TRBV7-2 with TRBJ2-5; D possibly uses TRBD1 or TRBD2 (7 bases each). There are 17 residues in the CDR3. Germline V lookup: CDR1 SGHTA, CDR2 FQGNSA. The V and J ends lost 4 bases and 1 base respectively, with 19 bases between them. This chain's CDR3 is CASSSQGGAVFQETQYF. The CDR3 DNA reads TGTGCCAGCAGCTCGCAGGGGGGGGCCGTCTTCCAAGAGACCCAGTACTTC.

This clonotype was counted many times. The chain employs TRBV24-1 and TRBJ2-5; 8 bases are shared with TRBD2. The CDR3 is 15 residues long. V shed 3 bases, J shed 4 bases, and the junction held 6 bases outside the gene matches. Germline V gene sequence: CDR1 KGHDR, CDR2 SFDVKD. CDR3 sequence: CATSDPYAGGETQYF. The CDR3 nucleotides read TGTGCCACCAGTGATCCGTACGCGGGGGGAGAGACCCAGTACTTC.

This chain joins TRBV12-3 or TRBV12-4 and TRBJ2-1; unclear D gene. The CDR3 spans 14 residues. Deletions cut 6 bases from V and 7 bases from J, with 16 bases between. The CDR3 coding sequence is TGTGCCAGCAGCACTCGCATTCCCACAAATGAGCAGTTCTTC. It specifies CASSTRIPTNEQFF.

As regards this clonotype: A junction end diverges from the germline sequence, so it may reflect a read error. The rearrangement links TRBV10-3 to TRBJ2-6; TRBD1 matches 7 bases. Germline V gene sequence: CDR1 ENHRY, CDR2 SYGVKD. The CDR3 has 15 amino acids. The CDR3 sequence is CAISVTGSGADVLTF. DNA of the CDR3: TGTGCCATCAGTGTGACAGGGTCTGGGGCCGACGTCCTGACTTTC.

The chain links TRBV24-1 to TRBJ1-1; 8 bases line up with TRBD1. The trim removed 4 bases at V and 3 bases at J, leaving 6 bases unmatched. This CDR3 region has 15 residues. The V gene's germline CDR1 is KGHDR and CDR2 SFDVKD. The CDR3 protein is CATSDPAQGDTEAFF. As DNA, the CDR3 is TGTGCCACCAGTGACCCGGCACAGGGGGACACTGAAGCTTTCTTT.

The chain combines TRBV7-8 with TRBJ2-5, with 11 bases aligning to TRBD2. Germline V gene sequence: CDR1 SGHVS, CDR2 FQNEAQ. V trimming: 8 bases; J trimming: 5 bases; junction bases outside the gene matches: 19. The CDR3 has 18 residues. This CDR3 reads CASALLAGVVRGLETQYF. The CDR3 DNA reads TGTGCCAGCGCGTTACTAGCGGGAGTTGTAAGGGGTTTGGAGACCCAGTACTTC.

This clonotype occurred a few times. The junction differs from germline at one of its ends, possibly a read error. The rearrangement links TRBV12-3 or TRBV12-4 to TRBJ2-5; TRBD1 matches 8 bases. The CDR3 extends over 12 amino acids. The CDR3 loop is CASSLAPGQANF. The CDR3 bases are TGTGCCAGCAGTTTAGCGCCGGGACAGGCCAACTTC.

The CDR3 sequence is CSVEGGTDYGYTF. As DNA, the CDR3 is TGCAGCGTTGAGGGAGGGACCGACTATGGCTACACCTTC. The V and J genes are TRBV29-1 and TRBJ1-2; a weak D match, TRBD1 (5 bases). The CDR3 is 13 residues long. V shed 3 bases and J shed 3 bases, with 11 bases lying between them. Germline V lookup: CDR1 SQVTM, CDR2 ANQGSEA.

This clonotype was counted at least ten times. The chain carries TRBV12-3 or TRBV12-4 and TRBJ1-5; D uncertain. V lost 1 base to trimming and J lost 5 bases, with 9 bases between them. The CDR3 consists of 14 residues. CDR3 nucleotides: TGTGCCAGCAGTTTAGGGTGGGGTGATCAGCCCCAGCATTTT. It yields the protein CASSLGWGDQPQHF.

V is TRBV9 and J is TRBJ2-7; D is unresolved. Between the trimmed V and J ends, which lost 0 bases and 0 bases, there was a span of 16 bases. CDR3 length: 17 amino acids. Germline V gene sequence: CDR1 SGDLS, CDR2 YYNGEE. CDR3 sequence (DNA): TGTGCCAGCAGCGTAGCATCGCTACAGCTGAGCTCCTACGAGCAGTACTTC. Translation gives CASSVASLQLSSYEQYF.

This clonotype was detected ten times or more. The chain couples TRBV29-1 to TRBJ2-1, with D uncertain. The CDR3 has 11 amino acids. Germline CDR1 and CDR2: SQVTM and ANQGSEA. V was trimmed by 7 bases and J by 10 bases, leaving 14 bases between them. CDR3 residues: CSGLEGTEQFF. CDR3 DNA: TGCAGCGGATTAGAAGGAACGGAGCAGTTCTTC.

The rearrangement links TRBV29-1 to TRBJ2-1, with D possibly TRBD2 on 5 matching bases. This CDR3 spans 14 amino acids. V gave up 6 bases and J gave up 1 base, with 13 bases separating them. Germline lookup yields CDR1 SQVTM and CDR2 ANQGSEA. The CDR3 loop is CSVADFSSYNEQFF. DNA for the CDR3: TGCAGCGTCGCGGACTTTAGTTCCTACAATGAGCAGTTCTTC.

This rearrangement joins TRBV30 to TRBJ2-3; 8 nucleotides match TRBD1. CDR1 and CDR2 from the germline V gene are GTSNPN and SVGIG (reference sequence). The CDR3 extends over 13 amino acids. Trimming cost V 5 bases and J 7 bases; bases outside gene matches: 8. The CDR3 region has the DNA TGTGCCTGGTCCGGACAGGGTTCAAATACGCAGTATTTT. It yields the protein CAWSGQGSNTQYF.

The chain recombines TRBV10-3 with TRBJ2-5; D is uncertain. Germline V gene data show CDR1 as ENHRY and CDR2 as SYGVKD. Trimming took off 6 bases at V and 5 bases at J, with 13 bases between the two ends. The CDR3 length is 13 residues. The DNA for the CDR3 is TGTGCCATCAGCCCAGATGGTGTTGAGACCCAGTACTTC. Translating it yields CAISPDGVETQYF.

The chain joins TRBV5-1 to TRBJ2-7, with D uncertain. CDR1 SGHRS and CDR2 YFSETQ come from the germline V gene. V was clipped by 0 bases and J by 5 bases, with 12 bases between them. This CDR3 has 14 amino acids. CDR3 in amino acids: CASSLGAVANEQYF. CDR3 nucleotides: TGCGCCAGCAGCTTGGGTGCCGTGGCGAACGAGCAGTACTTC. The entire variable domain, with the rest obtained from reference TRBV5-1 and TRBJ2-7, is as follows: KAGVTQTPRYLIKTRGQQVTLSCSPISGHRSVSWYQQTPGQGLQFLFEYFSETQRNKGNFPGRFSGRQFSNSRSEMNVSTLELGDSALYLCASSLGAVANEQYFGPGTRLTVT.

This clonotype was counted only a few times. The genes are TRBV29-1 and TRBJ2-5; no clear D. This CDR3 is built from 14 residues. Per germline, CDR1 SQVTM and CDR2 ANQGSEA. Trimming shortened V by 3 bases and J by 2 bases, and 13 bases separated the two germline ends. CDR3 sequence reads: CSVELIGKQETQYF. CDR3 DNA: TGCAGCGTTGAGTTGATAGGGAAGCAAGAGACCCAGTACTTC.

The chain uses TRBV28 and TRBJ2-1; D uncertain. The V and J ends lost 3 bases and 9 bases respectively, with 12 bases between them. The CDR3 spans 13 residues. Germline CDR1 reads MDHEN; CDR2 reads SYDVKM. CDR3 bases: TGTGCCAGCAGTTTTAACATAATAGGTGAGCAGTTCTTC. This codes for CASSFNIIGEQFF.